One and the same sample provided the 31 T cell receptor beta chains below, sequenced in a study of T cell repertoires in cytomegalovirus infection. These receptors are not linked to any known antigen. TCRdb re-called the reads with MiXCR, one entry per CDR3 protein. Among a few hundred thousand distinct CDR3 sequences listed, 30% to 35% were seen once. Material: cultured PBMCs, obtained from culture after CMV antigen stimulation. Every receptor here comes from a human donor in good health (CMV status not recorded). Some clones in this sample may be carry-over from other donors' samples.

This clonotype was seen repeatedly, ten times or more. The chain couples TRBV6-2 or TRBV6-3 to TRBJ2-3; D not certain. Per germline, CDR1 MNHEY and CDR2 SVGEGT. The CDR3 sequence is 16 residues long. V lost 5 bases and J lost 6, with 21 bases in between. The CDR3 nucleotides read TGTGCCAGCAGTAAAAGGATACTTCAAAAGCCTGATACGCAGTATTTT. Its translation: CASSKRILQKPDTQYF.

DNA of the CDR3: TGTGCCAGCAGCTCCTTCCCCGGACAGGGGGCGGCGGACACTGAAGCTTTCTTT. It encodes CASSSFPGQGAADTEAFF. The chain is built from TRBV14 and TRBJ1-1; 11 nucleotides align to TRBD1. Germline V gene sequence: CDR1 SGHDN, CDR2 FVKESK. With 5 bases clipped from V and 3 bases from J, the junction kept 14 bases outside the gene matches. This CDR3 region has 18 residues.

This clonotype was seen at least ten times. The DNA of the CDR3 is TGTGCCAGCAGCCGAACAGGAGAAGGGAACACTGAAGCTTTCTTT. It encodes CASSRTGEGNTEAFF. This rearrangement joins TRBV7-9 to TRBJ1-1; D may be TRBD1 (5 bases). The germline V gene has CDR1 SEHNR and CDR2 FQNEAQ (reference sequence). Trimming took 5 bases from V and 1 from J, leaving 14 bases between them. The CDR3 covers 15 residues.

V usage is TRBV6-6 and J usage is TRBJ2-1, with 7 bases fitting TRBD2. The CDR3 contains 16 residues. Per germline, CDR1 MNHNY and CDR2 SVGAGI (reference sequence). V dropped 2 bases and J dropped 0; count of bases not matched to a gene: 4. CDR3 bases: TGTGCCAGCAGTTACGGGCCTAGCGGCTCCTACAATGAGCAGTTCTTC. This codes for CASSYGPSGSYNEQFF.

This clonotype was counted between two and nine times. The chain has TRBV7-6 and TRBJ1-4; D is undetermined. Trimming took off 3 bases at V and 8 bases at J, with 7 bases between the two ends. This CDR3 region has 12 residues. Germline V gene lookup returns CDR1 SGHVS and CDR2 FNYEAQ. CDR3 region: CASSFSGEKLFF. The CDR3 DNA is TGTGCCAGCAGCTTTTCGGGAGAAAAACTGTTTTTT.

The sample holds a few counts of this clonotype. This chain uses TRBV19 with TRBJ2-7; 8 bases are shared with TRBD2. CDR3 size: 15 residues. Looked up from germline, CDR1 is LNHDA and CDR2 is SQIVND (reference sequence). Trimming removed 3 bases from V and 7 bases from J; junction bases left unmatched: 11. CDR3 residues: CASSMTLAGSGEQYF. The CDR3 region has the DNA TGTGCCAGTAGTATGACCTTAGCGGGATCGGGAGAGCAGTACTTC.

The CDR3 sequence: CASSLKSSMGTF. In DNA form, the CDR3 reads TGTGCCAGCAGCTTAAAGTCATCCATGGGCACCTTC. V gene TRBV7-2 combines with J gene TRBJ1-2, with D unresolved. The CDR3 is made up of 12 amino acids. V was clipped by 2 bases and J by 13 bases, with 14 bases between them. Germline CDR1 and CDR2: SGHTA and FQGNSA.

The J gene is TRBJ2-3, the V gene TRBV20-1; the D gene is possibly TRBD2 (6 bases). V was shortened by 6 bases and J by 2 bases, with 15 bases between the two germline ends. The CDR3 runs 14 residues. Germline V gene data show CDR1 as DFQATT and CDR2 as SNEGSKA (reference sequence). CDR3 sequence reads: CSAPLASYTDTQYF. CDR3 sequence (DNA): TGCAGTGCCCCACTAGCTTCCTACACAGATACGCAGTATTTT.

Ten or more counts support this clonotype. The CDR3 coding sequence is TGTGCCAGCAGAAAAAACAATGAGCAGTTCTTC. Translation: CASRKNNEQFF. The chain is built from TRBV27 and TRBJ2-1; no reliable D call. The V gene lost 6 bases and the J gene lost 5 bases, with 5 bases spanning the gap. Germline lookup yields CDR1 MNHEY and CDR2 SMNVEV (reference sequence). The CDR3 is made up of 11 amino acids.

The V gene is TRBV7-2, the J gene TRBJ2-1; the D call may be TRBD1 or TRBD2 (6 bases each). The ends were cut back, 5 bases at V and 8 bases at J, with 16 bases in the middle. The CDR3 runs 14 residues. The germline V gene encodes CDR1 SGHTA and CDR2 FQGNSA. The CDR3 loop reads CASSLVTGGDEQFF. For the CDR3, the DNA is TGTGCCAGCAGCCTCGTGACAGGCGGGGATGAGCAGTTCTTC.

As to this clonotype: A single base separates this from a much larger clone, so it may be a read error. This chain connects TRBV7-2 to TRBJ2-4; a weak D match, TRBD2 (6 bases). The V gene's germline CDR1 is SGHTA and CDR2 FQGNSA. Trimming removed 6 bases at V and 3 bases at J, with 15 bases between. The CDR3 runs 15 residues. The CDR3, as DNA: TGTGCCAGCAGTCTCGGAGGGCCGGGCAAAAACATTCAGTACTTC. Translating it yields CASSLGGPGKNIQYF.

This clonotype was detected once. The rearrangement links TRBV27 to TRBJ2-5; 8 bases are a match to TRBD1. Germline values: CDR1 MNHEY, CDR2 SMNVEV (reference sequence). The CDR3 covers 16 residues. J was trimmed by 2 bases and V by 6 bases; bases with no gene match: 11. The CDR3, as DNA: TGTGCCAGCAGATGGCTGGGGACAGGTAGACAAGAGACCCAGTACTTC. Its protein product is CASRWLGTGRQETQYF.

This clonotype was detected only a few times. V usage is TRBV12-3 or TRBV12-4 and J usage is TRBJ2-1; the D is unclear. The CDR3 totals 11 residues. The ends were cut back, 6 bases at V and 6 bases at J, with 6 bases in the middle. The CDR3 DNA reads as TGTGCCAGCAGACTCTTCAATGAGCAGTTCTTC. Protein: CASRLFNEQFF.

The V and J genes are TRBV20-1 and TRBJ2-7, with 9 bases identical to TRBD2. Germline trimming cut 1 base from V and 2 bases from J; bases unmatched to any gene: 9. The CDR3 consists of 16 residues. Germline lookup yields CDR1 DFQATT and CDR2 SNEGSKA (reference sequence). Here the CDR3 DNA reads TGCAGTGCTAGAGGTAGCAGGACTAGCGAAACCTACGAGCAGTACGTC. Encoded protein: CSARGSRTSETYEQYV.

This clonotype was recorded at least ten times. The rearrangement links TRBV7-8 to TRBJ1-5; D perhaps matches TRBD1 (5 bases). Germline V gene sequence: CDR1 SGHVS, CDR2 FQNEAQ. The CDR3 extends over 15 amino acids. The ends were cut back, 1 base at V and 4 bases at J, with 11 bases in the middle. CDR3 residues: CASSLGFRENQPQHF. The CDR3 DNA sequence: TGTGCCAGCAGCTTAGGGTTCAGGGAAAATCAGCCCCAGCATTTT.

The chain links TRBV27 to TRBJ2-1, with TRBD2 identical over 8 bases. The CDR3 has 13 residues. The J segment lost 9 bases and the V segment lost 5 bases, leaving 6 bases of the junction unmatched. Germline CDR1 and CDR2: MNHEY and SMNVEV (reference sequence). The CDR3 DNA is TGTGCCAGCAGTCCCAGCGGGAGTGGTGAGCAGTTCTTC. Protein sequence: CASSPSGSGEQFF.

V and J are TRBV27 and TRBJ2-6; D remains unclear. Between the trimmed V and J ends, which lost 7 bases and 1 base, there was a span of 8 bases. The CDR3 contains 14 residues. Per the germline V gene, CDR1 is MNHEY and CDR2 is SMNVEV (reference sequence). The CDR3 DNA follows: TGTGCCAGCACCCCTTTTTCTGGGGCCAACGTCCTGACTTTC. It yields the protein CASTPFSGANVLTF.

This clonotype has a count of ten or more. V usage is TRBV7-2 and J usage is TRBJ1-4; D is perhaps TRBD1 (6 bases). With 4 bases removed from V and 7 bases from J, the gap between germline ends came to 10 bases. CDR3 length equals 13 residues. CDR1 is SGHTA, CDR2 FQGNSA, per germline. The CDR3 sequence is CASSSHRVEKLFF. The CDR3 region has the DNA TGTGCCAGCAGCTCCCACAGGGTTGAAAAACTGTTTTTT.

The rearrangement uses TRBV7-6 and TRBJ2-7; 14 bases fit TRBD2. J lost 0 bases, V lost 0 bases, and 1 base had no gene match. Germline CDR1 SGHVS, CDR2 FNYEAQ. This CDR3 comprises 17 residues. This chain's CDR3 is CASSLAGTSGSSYEQYF. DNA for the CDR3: TGTGCCAGCAGCTTAGCAGGGACTAGCGGGAGCTCCTACGAGCAGTACTTC.

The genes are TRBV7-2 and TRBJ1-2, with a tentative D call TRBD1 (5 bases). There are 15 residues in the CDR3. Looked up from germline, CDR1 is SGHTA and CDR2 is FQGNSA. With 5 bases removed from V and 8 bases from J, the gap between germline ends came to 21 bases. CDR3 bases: TGTGCCAGCAGCCCCCTTGGGGGGGTCTTCGACGGCTACACCTTC. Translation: CASSPLGGVFDGYTF.

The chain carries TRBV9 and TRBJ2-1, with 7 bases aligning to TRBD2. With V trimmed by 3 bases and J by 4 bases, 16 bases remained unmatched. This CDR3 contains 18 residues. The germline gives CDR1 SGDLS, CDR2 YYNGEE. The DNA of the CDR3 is TGTGCCAGCAGCGGGAGTAATAAAGGAGCTAGCGGATACAATGAGCAGTTCTTC. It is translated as CASSGSNKGASGYNEQFF.

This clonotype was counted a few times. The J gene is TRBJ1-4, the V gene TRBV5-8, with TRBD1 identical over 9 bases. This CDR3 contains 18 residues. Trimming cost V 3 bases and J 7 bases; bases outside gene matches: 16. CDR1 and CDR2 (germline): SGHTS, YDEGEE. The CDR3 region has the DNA TGTGCCAGCAGCTCGCCCTCGGGACAGGGACTAGGGAGTGAAAAACTGTTTTTT. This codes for CASSSPSGQGLGSEKLFF.

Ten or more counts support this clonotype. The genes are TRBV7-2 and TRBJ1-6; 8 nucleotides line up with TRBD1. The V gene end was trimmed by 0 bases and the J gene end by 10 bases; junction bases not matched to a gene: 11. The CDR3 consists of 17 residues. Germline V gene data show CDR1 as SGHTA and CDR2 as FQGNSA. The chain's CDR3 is CASSLALSGQGYSPLHF. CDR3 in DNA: TGTGCCAGCAGCTTAGCACTAAGCGGACAGGGATACTCACCCCTCCACTTT.

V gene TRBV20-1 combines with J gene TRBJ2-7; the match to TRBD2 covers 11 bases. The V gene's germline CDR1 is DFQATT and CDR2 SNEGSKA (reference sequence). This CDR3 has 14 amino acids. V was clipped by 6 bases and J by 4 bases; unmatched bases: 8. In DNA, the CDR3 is TGCAGTGCGGGAGGGACTAGCGGAGTGTACGAGCAGTACTTC. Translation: CSAGGTSGVYEQYF.

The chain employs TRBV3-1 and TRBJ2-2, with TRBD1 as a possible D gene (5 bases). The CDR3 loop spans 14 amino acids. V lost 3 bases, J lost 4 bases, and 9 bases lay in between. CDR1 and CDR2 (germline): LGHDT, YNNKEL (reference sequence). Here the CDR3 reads CASSQRQTTGELFF. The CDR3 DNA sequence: TGTGCCAGCAGCCAGAGACAGACCACCGGGGAGCTGTTTTTT.

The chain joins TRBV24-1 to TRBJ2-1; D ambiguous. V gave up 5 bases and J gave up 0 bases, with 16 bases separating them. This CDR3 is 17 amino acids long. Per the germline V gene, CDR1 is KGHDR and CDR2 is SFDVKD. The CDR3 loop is CATSVLLERSSYNEQFF. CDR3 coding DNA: TGTGCCACCAGTGTTTTACTGGAGCGAAGCTCCTACAATGAGCAGTTCTTC.

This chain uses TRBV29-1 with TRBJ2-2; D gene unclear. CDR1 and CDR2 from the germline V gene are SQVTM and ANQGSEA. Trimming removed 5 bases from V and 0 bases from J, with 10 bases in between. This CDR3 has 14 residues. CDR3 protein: CSVRVRTNTGELFF. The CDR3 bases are TGCAGCGTTCGTGTGCGGACGAACACCGGGGAGCTGTTTTTT.

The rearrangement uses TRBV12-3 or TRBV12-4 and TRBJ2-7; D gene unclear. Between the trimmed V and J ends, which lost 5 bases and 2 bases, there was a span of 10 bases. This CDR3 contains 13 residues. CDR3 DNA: TGTGCCAGCAGTCTATCAGGAGCCTACGAGCAGTACGTC. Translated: CASSLSGAYEQYV.

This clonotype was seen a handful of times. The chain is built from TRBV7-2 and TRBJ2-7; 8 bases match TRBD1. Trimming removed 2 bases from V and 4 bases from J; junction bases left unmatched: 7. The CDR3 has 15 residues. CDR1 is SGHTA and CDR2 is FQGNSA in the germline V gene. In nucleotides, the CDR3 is TGTGCCAGCAGCTTAAATCGGGACAGGCCTTACGAGCAGTACTTC. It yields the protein CASSLNRDRPYEQYF.

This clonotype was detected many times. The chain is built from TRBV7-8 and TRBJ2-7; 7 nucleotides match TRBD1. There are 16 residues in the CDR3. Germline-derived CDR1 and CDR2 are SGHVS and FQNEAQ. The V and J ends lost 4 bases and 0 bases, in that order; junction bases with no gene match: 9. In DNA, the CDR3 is TGTGCCAGCAGCTCCTTGGGACAGATGATCTCCTACGAGCAGTACGTC. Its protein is CASSSLGQMISYEQYV.

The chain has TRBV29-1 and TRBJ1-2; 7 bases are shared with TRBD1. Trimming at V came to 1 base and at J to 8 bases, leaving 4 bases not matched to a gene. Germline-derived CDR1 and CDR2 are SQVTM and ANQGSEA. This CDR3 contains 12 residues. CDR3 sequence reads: CSVEGQGQGYTF. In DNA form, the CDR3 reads TGCAGCGTTGAAGGACAGGGTCAAGGCTACACCTTC.